Listed below are T cell receptor beta chains from one sample, sequenced in a study of CD8+ T cells in alopecia areata. TCRdb's table, derived via immunoSEQ multiplex PCR, lists solely in-frame clones and lacks some. The data contain about 37,000 clones, over 50% of them singletons. Source material: CD4+ Tregs sorted from blood. The receptors were gathered from a human donor with alopecia areata. Each CDR3 is given without its conserved first and last residue. Where a row states a size, it is once, few, many or the class of an expanded clone; other rows omit it.

clone_size,v_call,j_call,cdr3_aa
-,TRBV30,TRBJ1-1,AWSVAGGDTEAF
few,TRBV7-2,TRBJ2-2,ASSSGGTTTGELF
-,TRBV21-1,TRBJ2-5,ASSLHENGLASFLQETQY
-,TRBV7-9,TRBJ2-4,ASSNQGALGKNIQY
-,TRBV7-2,TRBJ2-1,ASSPQGDPPF
few,TRBV7-2,TRBJ1-2,ASSRGQNYGYT
once,TRBV6-6,TRBJ2-3,ASNGDPDTQY
-,TRBV18,TRBJ1-2,ASSPAGSANYGYT
once,TRBV4-1,TRBJ2-7,ASSQEVGYEQY
-,TRBV5-4,TRBJ2-7,ASSSANEYEQY
-,TRBV7-9,TRBJ2-7,ASSPRLAGLYEQY
once,TRBV30,TRBJ1-2,AWSVRRTYGYT